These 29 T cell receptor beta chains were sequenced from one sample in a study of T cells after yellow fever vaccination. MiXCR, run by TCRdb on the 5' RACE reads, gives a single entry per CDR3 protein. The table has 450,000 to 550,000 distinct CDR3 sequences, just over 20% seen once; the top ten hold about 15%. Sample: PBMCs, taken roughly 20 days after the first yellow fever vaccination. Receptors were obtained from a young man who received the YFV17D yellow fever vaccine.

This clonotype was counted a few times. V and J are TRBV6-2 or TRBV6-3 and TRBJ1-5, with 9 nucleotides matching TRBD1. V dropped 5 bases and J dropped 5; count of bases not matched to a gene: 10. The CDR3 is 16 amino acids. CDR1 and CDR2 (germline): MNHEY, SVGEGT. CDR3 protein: CASSRFPGQGHQPQHF. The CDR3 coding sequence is TGTGCCAGCAGTCGCTTTCCGGGACAGGGCCATCAGCCCCAGCATTTT.

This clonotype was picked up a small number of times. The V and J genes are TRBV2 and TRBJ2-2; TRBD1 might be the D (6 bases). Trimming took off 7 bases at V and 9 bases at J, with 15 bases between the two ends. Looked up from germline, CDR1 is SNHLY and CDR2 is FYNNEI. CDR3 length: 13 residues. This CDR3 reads CASIGPGGRELFF. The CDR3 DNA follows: TGTGCCAGCATAGGTCCTGGGGGCCGGGAGCTGTTTTTT.

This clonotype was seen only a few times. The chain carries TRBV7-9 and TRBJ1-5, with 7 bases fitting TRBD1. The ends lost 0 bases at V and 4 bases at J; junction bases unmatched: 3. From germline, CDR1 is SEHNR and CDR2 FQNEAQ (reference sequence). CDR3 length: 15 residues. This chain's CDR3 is CASSLAGTDNQPQHF. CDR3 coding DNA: TGTGCCAGCAGCTTAGCGGGGACAGATAATCAGCCCCAGCATTTT.

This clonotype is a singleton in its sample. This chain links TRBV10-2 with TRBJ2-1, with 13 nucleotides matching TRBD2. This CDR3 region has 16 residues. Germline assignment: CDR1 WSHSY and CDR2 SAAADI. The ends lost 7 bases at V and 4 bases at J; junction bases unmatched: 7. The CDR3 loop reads CASISRTSGGYNEQFF. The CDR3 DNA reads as TGCGCCAGCATCAGCCGGACTAGCGGGGGATACAATGAGCAGTTCTTC.

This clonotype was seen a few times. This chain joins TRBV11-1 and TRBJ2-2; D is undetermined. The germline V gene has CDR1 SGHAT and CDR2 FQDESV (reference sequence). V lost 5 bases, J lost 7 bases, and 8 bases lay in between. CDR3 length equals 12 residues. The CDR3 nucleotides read TGTGCCAGCAGCCCAGACCGCGGGGAGCTGTTTTTT. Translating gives CASSPDRGELFF.

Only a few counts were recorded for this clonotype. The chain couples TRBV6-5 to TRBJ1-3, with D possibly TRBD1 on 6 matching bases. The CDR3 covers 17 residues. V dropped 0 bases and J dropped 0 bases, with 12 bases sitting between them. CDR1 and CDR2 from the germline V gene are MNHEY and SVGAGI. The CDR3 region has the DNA TGTGCCAGCAGTTACTCGCAGGGGTCGAGCTCTGGAAACACCATATATTTT. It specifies CASSYSQGSSSGNTIYF.

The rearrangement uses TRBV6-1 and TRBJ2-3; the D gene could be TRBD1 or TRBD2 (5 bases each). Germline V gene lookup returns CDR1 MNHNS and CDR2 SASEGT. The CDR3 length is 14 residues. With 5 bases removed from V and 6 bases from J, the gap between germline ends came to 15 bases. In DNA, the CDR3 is TGTGCCAGCAGTAGTGGGGGTAGTTGGGATACGCAGTATTTT. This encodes CASSSGGSWDTQYF.

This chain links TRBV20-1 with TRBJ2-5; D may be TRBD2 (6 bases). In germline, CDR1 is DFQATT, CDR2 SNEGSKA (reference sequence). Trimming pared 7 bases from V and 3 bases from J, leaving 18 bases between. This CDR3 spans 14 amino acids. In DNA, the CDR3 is TGCAGTGTACCGATAGGCGGGGTAAAAGAGACCCAGTACTTC. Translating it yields CSVPIGGVKETQYF.

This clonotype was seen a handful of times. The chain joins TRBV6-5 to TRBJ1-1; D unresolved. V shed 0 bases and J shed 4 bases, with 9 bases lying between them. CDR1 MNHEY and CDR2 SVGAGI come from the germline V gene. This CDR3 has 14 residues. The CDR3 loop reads CASSYSYGGTEAFF. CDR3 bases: TGTGCCAGCAGTTACTCGTATGGCGGCACTGAAGCTTTCTTT.

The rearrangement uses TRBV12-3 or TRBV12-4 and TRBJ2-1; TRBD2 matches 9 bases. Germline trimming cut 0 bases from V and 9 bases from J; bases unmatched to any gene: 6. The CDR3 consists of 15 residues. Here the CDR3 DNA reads TGTGCCAGCAGTTTAGCAGCGGGGGGCCGCGGTGAGCAGTTCTTC. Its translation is CASSLAAGGRGEQFF.

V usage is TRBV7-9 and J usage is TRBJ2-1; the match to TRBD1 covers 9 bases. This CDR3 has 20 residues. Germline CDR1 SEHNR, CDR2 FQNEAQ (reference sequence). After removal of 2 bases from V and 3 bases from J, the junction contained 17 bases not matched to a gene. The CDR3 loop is CASSLHQGTGLRKFYNEQFF. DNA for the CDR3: TGTGCCAGCAGCTTACATCAGGGGACAGGGCTTCGAAAATTCTACAATGAGCAGTTCTTC.

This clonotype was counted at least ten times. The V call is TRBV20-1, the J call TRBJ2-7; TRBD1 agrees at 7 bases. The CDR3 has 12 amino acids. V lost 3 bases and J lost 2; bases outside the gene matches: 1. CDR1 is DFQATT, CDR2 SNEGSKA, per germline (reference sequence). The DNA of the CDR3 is TGCAGTGCTAGGACAGGGACCTACGAGCAGTACTTC. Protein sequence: CSARTGTYEQYF.

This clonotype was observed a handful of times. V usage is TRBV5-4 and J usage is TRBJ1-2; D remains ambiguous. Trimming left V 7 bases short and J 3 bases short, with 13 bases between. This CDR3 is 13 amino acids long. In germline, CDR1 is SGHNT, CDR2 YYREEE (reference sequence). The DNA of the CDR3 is TGTGCCAGCCTCGGAGCTTGGGACTATGGCTACACCTTC. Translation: CASLGAWDYGYTF.

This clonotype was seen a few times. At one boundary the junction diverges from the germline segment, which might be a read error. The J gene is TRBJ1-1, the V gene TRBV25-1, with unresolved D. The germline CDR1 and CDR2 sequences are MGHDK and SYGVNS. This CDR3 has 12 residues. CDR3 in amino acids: CASSEPWEPSIF. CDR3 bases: TGTGCCAGCAGTGAACCTTGGGAGCCGAGTATCTTT.

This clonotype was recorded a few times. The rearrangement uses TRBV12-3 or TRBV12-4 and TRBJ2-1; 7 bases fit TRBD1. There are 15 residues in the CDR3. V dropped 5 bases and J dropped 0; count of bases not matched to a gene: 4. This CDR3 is CASSPGGLSYNEQFF. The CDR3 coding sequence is TGTGCCAGCAGTCCAGGGGGTCTCTCCTACAATGAGCAGTTCTTC.

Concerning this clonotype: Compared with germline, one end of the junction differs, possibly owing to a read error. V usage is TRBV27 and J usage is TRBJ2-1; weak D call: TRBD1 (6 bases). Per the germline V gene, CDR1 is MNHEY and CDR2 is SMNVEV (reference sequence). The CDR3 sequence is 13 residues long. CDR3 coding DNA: TGCACCAGCAGTTTATCCGGACAGAATGAGCAGTTCTTC. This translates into CTSSLSGQNEQFF.

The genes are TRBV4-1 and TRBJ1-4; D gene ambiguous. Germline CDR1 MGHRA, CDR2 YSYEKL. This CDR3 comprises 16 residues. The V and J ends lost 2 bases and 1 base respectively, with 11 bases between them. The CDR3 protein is CASSQKLGRTNEKLFF. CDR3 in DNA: TGCGCCAGCAGCCAAAAGTTGGGGAGAACTAATGAAAAACTGTTTTTT.

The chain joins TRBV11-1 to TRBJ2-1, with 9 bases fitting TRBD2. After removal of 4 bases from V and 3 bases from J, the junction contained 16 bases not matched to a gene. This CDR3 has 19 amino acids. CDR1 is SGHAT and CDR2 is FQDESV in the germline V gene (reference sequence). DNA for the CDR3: TGTGCCAGCAGCTCCACCCTTCATAGCGGGGGAAAACGCTACAATGAGCAGTTCTTC. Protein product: CASSSTLHSGGKRYNEQFF.

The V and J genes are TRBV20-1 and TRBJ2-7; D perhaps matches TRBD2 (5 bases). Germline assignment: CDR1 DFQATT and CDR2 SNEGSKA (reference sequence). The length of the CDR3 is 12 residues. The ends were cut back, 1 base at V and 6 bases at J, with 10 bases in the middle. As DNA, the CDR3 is TGCAGTGCTAGAGTGCTAGCTGGCGAGCAGTACGTC. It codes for CSARVLAGEQYV.

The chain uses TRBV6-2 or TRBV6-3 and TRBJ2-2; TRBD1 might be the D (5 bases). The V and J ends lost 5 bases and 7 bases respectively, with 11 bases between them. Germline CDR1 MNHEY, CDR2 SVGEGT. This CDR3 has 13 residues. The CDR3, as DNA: TGTGCCAGCAGTCCAGGGTTTGGCGGGGAGCTGTTTTTT. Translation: CASSPGFGGELFF.

CDR3 in DNA: TGTGCCATCAGCAGTACAGAGAATGAAAAACTGTTTTTT. It yields the protein CAISSTENEKLFF. The V and J genes are TRBV10-3 and TRBJ1-4; D gene unclear. From germline, CDR1 is ENHRY and CDR2 SYGVKD. The CDR3 extends over 13 amino acids. Trimming took 6 bases from V and 5 from J, leaving 10 bases between them.

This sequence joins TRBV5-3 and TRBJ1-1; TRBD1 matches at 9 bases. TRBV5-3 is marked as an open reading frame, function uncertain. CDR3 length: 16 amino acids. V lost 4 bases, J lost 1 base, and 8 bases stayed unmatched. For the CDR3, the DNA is TGTGCCAGAAGCCCGGACAGGGGCAGGGAGAACACTGAAGCTTTCTTT. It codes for CARSPDRGRENTEAFF.

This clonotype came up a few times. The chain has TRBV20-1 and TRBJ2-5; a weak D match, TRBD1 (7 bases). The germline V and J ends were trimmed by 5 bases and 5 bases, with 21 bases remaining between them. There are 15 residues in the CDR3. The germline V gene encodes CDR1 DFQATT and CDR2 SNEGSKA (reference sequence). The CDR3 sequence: CSAEGAAGKEETQYF. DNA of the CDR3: TGCAGTGCTGAGGGGGCCGCGGGGAAGGAGGAGACCCAGTACTTC.

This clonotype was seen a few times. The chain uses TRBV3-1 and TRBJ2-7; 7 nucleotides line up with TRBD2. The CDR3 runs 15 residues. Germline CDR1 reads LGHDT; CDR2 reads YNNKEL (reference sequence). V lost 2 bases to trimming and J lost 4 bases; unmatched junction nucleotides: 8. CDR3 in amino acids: CASSQHGRGAYEQYF. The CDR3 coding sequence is TGTGCCAGCAGCCAACATGGGAGGGGAGCGTACGAGCAGTACTTC.

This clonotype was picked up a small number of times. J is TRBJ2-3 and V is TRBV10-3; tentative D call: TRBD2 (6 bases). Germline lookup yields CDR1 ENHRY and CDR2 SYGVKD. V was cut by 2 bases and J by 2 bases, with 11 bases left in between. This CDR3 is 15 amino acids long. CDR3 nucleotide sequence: TGTGCCATCAGTGAGACGCTAGCGCCCACAGATACGCAGTATTTT. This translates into CAISETLAPTDTQYF.

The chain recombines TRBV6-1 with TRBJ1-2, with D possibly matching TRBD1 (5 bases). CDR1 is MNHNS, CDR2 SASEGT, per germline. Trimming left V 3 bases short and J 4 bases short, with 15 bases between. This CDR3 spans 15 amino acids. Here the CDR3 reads CASSDRSGAGYGYTF. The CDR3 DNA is TGTGCCAGCAGTGATCGGAGTGGGGCAGGCTATGGCTACACCTTC.

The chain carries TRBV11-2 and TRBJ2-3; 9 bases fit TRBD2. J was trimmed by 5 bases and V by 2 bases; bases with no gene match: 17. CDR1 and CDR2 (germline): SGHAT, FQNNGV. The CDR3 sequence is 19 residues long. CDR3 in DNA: TGTGCCAGCAGCTTAATCCCGCCCCCTTTAGCGGGGGAAAGAGATACGCAGTATTTT. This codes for CASSLIPPPLAGERDTQYF.

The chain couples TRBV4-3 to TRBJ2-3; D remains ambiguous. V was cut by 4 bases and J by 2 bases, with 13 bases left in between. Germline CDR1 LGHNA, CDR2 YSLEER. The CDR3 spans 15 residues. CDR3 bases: TGCGCCAGCAGCCTACAGATTTCCAACACAGATACGCAGTATTTT. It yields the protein CASSLQISNTDTQYF.

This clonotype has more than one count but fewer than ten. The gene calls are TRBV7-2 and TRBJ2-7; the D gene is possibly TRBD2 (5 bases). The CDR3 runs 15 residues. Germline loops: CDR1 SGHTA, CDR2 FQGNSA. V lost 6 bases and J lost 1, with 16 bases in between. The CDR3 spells CASSSSWTVSYEQYF. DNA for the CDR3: TGTGCCAGCAGTTCCTCATGGACTGTATCCTACGAGCAGTACTTC.